This T cell receptor beta chain is from a study of blood T cell repertoires in COVID-19. Study in general: The United States, Italy and Spain supplied acute and convalescent COVID-19 samples. From T cells, B-cell-depleted T cells, or PBMCs came the material, which was cDNA or gDNA.

Methods used by the authors: Cell counts per sample came from amplifying reference gene primers. Here immunoSEQ multiplex PCR was the method, and the copy in TCRdb shows in-frame clones only, minus some. V and J calls and clone size are those listed in that table; D and trimming were worked out from the DNA. The data contain around 150,000 clones, 87% of them singletons. Sample: peripheral blood. The receptor's source is a human donor in a cohort sampled during active COVID-19.

CDR3 region: CASKLAGRSGSTDTQYF. The DNA of the CDR3 is TGTGCCAGCAAGTTAGCGGGAAGAAGTGGGAGCACAGATACGCAGTATTTT. The chain employs TRBV28 and TRBJ2-3; 8 positions agree with TRBD2. There are 17 residues in the CDR3. The germline V gene encodes CDR1 MDHEN and CDR2 SYDVKM. J lost 0 bases, V lost 7 bases, and 12 bases had no gene match.